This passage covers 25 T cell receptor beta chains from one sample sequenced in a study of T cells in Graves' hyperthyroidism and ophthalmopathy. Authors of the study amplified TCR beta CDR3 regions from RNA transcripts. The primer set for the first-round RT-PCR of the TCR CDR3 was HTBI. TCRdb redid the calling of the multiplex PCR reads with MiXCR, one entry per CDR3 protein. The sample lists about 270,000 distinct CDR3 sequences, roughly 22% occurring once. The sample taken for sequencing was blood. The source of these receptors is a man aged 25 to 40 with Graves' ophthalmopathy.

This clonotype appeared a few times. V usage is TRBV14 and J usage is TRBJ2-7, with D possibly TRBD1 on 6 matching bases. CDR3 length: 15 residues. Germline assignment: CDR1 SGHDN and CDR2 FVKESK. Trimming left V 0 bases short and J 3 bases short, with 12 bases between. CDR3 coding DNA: TGTGCCAGCAGCCAAGAAGGGACAAGGCGCTACGAGCAGTACTTC. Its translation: CASSQEGTRRYEQYF.

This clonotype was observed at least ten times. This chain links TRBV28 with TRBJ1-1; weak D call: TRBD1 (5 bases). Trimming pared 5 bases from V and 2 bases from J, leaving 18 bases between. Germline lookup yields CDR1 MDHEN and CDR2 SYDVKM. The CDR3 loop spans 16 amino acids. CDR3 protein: CASSPLRTSSNTEAFF. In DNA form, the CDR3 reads TGTGCCAGCAGTCCTCTACGGACAAGTAGCAACACTGAAGCTTTCTTT.

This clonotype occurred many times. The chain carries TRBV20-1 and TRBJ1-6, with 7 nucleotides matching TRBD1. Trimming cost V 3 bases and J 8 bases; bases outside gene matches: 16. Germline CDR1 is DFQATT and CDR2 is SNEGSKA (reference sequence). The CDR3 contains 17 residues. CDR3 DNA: TGCAGTGCTAGTGACAGGGACAAGGGACTAAAGTATTCACCCCTCCACTTT. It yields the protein CSASDRDKGLKYSPLHF.

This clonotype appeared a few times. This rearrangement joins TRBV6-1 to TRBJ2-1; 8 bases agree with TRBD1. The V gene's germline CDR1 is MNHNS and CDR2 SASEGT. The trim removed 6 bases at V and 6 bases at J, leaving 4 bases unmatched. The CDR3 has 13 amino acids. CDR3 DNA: TGTGCCAGCAGACGGACAGGGAGCAATGAGCAGTTCTTC. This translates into CASRRTGSNEQFF.

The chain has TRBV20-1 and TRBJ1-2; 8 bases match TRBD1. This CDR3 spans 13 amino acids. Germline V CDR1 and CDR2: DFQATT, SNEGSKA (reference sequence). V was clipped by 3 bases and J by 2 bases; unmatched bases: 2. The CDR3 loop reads CSASSGGNYGYTF. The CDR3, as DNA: TGCAGTGCTAGTTCAGGGGGCAACTATGGCTACACCTTC.

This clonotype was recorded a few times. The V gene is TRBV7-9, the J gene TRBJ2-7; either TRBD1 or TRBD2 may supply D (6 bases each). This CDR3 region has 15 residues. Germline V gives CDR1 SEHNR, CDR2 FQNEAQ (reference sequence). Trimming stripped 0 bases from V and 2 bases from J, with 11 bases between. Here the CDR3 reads CASSLAGGSTYEQYF. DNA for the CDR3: TGTGCCAGCAGCTTAGCGGGGGGCTCAACCTACGAGCAGTACTTC.

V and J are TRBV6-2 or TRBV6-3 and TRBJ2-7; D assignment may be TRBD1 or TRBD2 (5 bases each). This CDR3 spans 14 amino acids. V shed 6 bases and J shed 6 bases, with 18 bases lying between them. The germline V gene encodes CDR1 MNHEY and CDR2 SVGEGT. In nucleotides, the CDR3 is TGTGCCAGCAGCGCCGTGGGGGTCGCGAGCGAGCAGTACTTC. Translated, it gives CASSAVGVASEQYF.

The CDR3 is CAQERDRCTQYF. The DNA for the CDR3 is TGCGCCCAAGAGCGGGACCGGTGCACCCAGTACTTC. The rearrangement uses TRBV10-1 and TRBJ2-5; the match to TRBD2 covers 7 bases. The CDR3 runs 12 residues. Germline loops: CDR1 WNHNN, CDR2 SYGVQD (reference sequence). V was pared by 11 bases and J by 8 bases, with 11 bases of the junction left unmatched.

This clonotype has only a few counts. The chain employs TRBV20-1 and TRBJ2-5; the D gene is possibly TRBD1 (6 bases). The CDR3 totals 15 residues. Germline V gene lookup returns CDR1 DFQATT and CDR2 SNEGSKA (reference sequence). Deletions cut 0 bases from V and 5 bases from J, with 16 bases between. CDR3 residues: CSARDRGDIQETQYF. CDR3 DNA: TGCAGTGCTAGAGATCGAGGGGACATCCAGGAGACCCAGTACTTC.

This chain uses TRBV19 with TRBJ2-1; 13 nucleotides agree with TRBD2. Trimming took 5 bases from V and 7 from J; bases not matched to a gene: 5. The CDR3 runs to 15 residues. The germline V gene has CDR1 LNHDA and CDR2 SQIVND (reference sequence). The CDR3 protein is CASSPGTSGVNEQFF. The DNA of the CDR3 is TGTGCCAGTAGTCCCGGGACTAGCGGGGTTAATGAGCAGTTCTTC.

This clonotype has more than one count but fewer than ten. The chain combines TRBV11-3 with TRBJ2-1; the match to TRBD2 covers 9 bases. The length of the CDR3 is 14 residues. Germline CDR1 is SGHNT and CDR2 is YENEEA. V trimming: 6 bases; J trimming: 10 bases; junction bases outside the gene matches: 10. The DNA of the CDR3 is TGTGCCAGCAGATTAACCGGGACTAGCAGCGAGCAGTTCTTC. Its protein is CASRLTGTSSEQFF.

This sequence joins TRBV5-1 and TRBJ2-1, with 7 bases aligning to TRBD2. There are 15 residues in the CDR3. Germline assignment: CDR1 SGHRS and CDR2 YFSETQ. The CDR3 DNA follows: TGCGCGAGCCGAGGGAGGGAGTCCTCCTACAATGAGCAGTTCTTC. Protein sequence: CASRGRESSYNEQFF. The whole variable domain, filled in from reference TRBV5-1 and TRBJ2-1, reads KAGVTQTPRYLIKTRGQQVTLSCSPISGHRSVSWYQQTPGQGLQFLFEYFSETQRNKGNFPGRFSGRQFSNSRSEMNVSTLELGDSALYLCASRGRESSYNEQFFGPGTRLTVL.

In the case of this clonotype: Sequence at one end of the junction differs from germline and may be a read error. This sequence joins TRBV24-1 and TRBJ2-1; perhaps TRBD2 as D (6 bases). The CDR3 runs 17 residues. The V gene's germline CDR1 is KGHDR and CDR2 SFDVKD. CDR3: CATSGGSRAKTYNEQFF. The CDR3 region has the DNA TGTGCCACAAGTGGAGGGAGCAGGGCCAAGACCTACAATGAGCAGTTCTTC.

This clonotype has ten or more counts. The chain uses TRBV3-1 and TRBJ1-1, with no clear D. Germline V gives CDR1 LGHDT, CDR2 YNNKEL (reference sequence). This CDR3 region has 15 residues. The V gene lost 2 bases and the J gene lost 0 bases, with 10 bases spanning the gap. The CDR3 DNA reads TGTGCCAGCAGCCAATACGGACGGATGAACACTGAAGCTTTCTTT. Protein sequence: CASSQYGRMNTEAFF.

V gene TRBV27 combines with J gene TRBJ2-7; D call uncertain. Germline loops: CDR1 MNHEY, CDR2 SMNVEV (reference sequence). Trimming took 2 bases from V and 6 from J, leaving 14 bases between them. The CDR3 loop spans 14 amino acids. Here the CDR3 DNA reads TGTGCCAGCAGTTTACGAGATGGCTTTCGCGAGCAGTACTTC. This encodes CASSLRDGFREQYF.

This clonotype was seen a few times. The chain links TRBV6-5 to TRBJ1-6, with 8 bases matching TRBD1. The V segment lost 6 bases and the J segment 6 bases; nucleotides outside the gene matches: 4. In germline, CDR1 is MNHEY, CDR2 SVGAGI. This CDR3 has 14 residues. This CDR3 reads CASRDRVGNSPLHF. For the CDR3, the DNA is TGTGCCAGCAGGGACAGGGTGGGTAATTCACCCCTCCACTTT.

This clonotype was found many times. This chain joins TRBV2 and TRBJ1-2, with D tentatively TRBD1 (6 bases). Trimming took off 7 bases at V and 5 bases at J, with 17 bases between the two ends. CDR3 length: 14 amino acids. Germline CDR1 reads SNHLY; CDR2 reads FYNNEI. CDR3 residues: CASNTGSQKYGYTF. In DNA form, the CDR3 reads TGTGCCAGCAACACAGGGTCCCAGAAGTATGGCTACACCTTC.

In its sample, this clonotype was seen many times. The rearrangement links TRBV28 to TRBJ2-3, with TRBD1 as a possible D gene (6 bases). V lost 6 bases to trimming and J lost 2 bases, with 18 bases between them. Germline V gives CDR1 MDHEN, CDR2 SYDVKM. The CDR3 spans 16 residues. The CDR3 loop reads CASRLGSQGYTDTQYF. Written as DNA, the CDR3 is TGTGCCAGCAGACTAGGGTCTCAGGGGTACACAGATACGCAGTATTTT.

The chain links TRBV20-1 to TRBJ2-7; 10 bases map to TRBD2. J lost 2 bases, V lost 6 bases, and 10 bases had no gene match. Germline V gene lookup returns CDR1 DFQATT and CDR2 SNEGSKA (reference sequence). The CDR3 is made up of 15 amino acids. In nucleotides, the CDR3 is TGCAGTGCCAGCTCCGGGACTAGCGCGACCTACGAGCAGTACTTC. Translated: CSASSGTSATYEQYF.

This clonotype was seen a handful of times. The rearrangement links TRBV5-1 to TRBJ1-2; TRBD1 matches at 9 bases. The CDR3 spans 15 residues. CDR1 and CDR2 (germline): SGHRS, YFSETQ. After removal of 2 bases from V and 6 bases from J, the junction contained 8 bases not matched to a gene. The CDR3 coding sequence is TGCGCCAGCAGCTTAATTCCGGGACAGGGACATGGCTACACCTTC. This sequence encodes CASSLIPGQGHGYTF.

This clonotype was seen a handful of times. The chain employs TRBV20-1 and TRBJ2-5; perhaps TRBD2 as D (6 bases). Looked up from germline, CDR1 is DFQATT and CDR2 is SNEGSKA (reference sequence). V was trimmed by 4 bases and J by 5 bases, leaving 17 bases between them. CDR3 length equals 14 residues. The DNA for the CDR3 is TGCAGTGCTACGACGGGACTCCTTAGGGAGACCCAGTACTTC. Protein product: CSATTGLLRETQYF.

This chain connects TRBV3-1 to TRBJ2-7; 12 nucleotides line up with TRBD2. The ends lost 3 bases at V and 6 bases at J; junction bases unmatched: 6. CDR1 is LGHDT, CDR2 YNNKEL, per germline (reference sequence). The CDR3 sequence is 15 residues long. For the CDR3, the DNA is TGTGCCAGCAGCCACGGACTAGCGGGATTCCGCGAGCAGTACTTC. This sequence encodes CASSHGLAGFREQYF.

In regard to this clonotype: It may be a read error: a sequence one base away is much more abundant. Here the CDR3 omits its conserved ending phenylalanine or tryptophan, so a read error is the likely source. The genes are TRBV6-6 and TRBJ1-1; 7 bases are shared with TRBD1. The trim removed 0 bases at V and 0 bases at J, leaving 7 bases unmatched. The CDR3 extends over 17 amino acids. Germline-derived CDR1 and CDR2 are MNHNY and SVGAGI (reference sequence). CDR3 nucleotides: TGTGCCAGCAGTTACTCGACGGACAGGTCCCTGAACACTGAAGCTTTCCTT. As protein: CASSYSTDRSLNTEAFL.

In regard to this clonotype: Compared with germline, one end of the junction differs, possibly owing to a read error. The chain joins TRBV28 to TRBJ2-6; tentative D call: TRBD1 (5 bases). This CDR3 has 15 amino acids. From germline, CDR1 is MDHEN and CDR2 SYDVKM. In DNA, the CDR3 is TGTGCCAGCAGTTTTGGTGCCTCTGGGGCCAACGCCCTGACTTTC. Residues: CASSFGASGANALTF.

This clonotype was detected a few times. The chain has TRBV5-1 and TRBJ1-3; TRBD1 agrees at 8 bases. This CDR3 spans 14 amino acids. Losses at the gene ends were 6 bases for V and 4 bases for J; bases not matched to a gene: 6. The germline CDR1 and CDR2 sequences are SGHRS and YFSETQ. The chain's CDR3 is CASMKAGGGNTIYF. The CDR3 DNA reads TGCGCCAGCATGAAAGCAGGGGGCGGAAACACCATATATTTT.